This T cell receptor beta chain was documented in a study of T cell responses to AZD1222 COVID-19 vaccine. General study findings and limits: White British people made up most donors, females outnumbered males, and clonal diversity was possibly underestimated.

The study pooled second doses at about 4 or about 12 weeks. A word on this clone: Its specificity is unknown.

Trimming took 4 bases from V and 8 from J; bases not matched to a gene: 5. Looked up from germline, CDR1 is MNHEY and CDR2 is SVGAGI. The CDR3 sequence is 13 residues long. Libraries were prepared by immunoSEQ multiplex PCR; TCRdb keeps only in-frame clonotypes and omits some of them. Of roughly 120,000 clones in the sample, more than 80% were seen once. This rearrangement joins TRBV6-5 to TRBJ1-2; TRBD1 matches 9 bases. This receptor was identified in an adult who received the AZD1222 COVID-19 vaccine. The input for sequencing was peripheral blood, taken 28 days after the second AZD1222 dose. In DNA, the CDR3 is TGTGCCAGCAGTTTACAGGGGGCCCAGGGCTACACCTTC. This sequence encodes CASSLQGAQGYTF.